The 7 T cell receptor beta chains in this list originate from one sample, sequenced in a study of cytomegalovirus exposure and HLA in healthy donors (dated by TCRdb to the late 2010s). The library was obtained by the immunoSEQ multiplex PCR assay. A mixture of 60 forward primers for TCR Vbeta segments and 13 reverse primers for TCR Jbeta segments was used in the multiplex PCR. The table comes from immuneACCESS by way of TCRdb, which keeps in-frame sequences with V and J called. Part of the clones is missing from these tables; in studies checked, under half for an unresolved V gene and the rest for unknown reasons. The sample data list 150,000 to 200,000 clones, and around 79% of these were observed just once. Of the sample, 1.5% to 2% falls within the top ten clones. The material sequenced was PBMCs. Source of these receptors: a woman aged 45-60 years in good health and CMV-seronegative.

This chain uses TRBV5-4 with TRBJ2-2; possible D gene TRBD2, 5 bases. Germline V gene sequence: CDR1 SGHNT, CDR2 YYREEE (reference sequence). V lost 0 bases to trimming and J lost 2 bases, with 17 bases between them. This CDR3 comprises 18 residues. The CDR3 nucleotides are TGTGCCAGCAGCTTGGGTGGGCGGGCTTTGGGAAACACCGGGGAGCTGTTTTTT. Amino acid sequence: CASSLGGRALGNTGELFF.

This sequence joins TRBV30 and TRBJ2-7, with 9 nucleotides matching TRBD1. Germline V gene data show CDR1 as GTSNPN and CDR2 as SVGIG (reference sequence). Germline trimming cut 1 base from V and 2 bases from J; bases unmatched to any gene: 6. The CDR3 extends over 15 amino acids. Here the CDR3 reads CAWSEAGTGTYEQYF. The CDR3 DNA reads as TGTGCCTGGAGTGAGGCGGGGACAGGGACCTACGAGCAGTACTTC. Supplemented by reference TRBV30 and TRBJ2-7, the full variable domain reads SQTIHQWPATLVQPVGSPLSLECTVEGTSNPNLYWYRQAAGRGLQLLFYSVGIGQISSEVPQNLSASRPQDRQFILSSKKLLLSDSGFYLCAWSEAGTGTYEQYFGPGTRLTVT.

This chain links TRBV29-1 with TRBJ1-2, with 10 bases lining up with TRBD1. Germline CDR1 is SQVTM and CDR2 is ANQGSEA. Trimming removed 7 bases from V and 5 bases from J; junction bases left unmatched: 16. This CDR3 region has 16 residues. The CDR3 DNA follows: TGCAGCGCACCCTCGGGTGGGGGACAGGGGCTTTATGGCTACACCTTC. Translated: CSAPSGGGQGLYGYTF.

The chain has TRBV5-1 and TRBJ1-2; D gene unclear. The ends were cut back, 4 bases at V and 4 bases at J, with 14 bases in the middle. The CDR3 consists of 14 residues. Looked up from germline, CDR1 is SGHRS and CDR2 is YFSETQ. The CDR3 reads CASSTVAYSYGYTF. CDR3 bases: TGCGCCAGCAGCACCGTTGCTTACTCCTATGGCTACACCTTC.

The chain employs TRBV7-3 and TRBJ2-5; 9 bases are shared with TRBD2. V was pared by 0 bases and J by 5 bases, with 13 bases of the junction left unmatched. Germline CDR1 and CDR2: SGHTA and FQGTGA. The CDR3 contains 18 residues. CDR3 nucleotides: TGTGCCAGCAGCTTAACGGGTAGAGGGCTAGCGGGATGGGAGACCCAGTACTTC. It yields the protein CASSLTGRGLAGWETQYF.

The chain uses TRBV11-2 and TRBJ1-2; D remains unclear. V was trimmed by 5 bases and J by 0 bases, leaving 13 bases between them. The length of the CDR3 is 15 residues. The germline V gene has CDR1 SGHAT and CDR2 FQNNGV. As DNA, the CDR3 is TGTGCCAGCAGCCACGAGGCCCTAGCTAACTATGGCTACACCTTC. This gives the protein CASSHEALANYGYTF.

The DNA for the CDR3 is TGTGCCAGCAGCTCGGCCGCCCGGGGGTCTGAGCAGTTCTTC. Protein: CASSSAARGSEQFF. This chain links TRBV5-6 with TRBJ2-1; perhaps TRBD2 as D (6 bases). Germline values: CDR1 SGHDT, CDR2 YYEEEE. Trimming cost V 3 bases and J 9 bases, with 16 bases left between them. CDR3 length: 14 residues.